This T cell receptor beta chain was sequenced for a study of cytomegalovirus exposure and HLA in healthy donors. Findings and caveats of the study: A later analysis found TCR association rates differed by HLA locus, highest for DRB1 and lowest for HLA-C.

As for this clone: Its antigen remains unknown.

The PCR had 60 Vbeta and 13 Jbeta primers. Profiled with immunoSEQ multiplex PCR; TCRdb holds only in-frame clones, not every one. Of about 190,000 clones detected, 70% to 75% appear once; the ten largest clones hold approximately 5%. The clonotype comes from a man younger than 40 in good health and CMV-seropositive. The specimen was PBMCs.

The CDR3 DNA sequence: TGCGCCAGCAAGATCGACAGCTATAATTCACCCCTCCACTTT. The encoded protein is CASKIDSYNSPLHF. The chain recombines TRBV5-1 with TRBJ1-6, with D possibly matching TRBD1 (5 bases). Germline V gene sequence: CDR1 SGHRS, CDR2 YFSETQ. The length of the CDR3 is 14 residues. Trimming cost V 6 bases and J 3 bases, with 10 bases left between them.